This T cell receptor beta chain was captured in a study of siplizumab effects on memory and regulatory T cells. Germline V gene data show CDR1 as SGHDT and CDR2 as YYEEEE. The V and J ends lost 1 base and 0 bases respectively, with 8 bases between them. The CDR3 loop spans 15 amino acids. The table came from immunoSEQ multiplex PCR; TCRdb's copy has only in-frame clones and leaves some out. Of about 120,000 clones listed, about 94% are singletons. This clone was found once. This TCR was recovered from a human donor in good health. Sequenced: non-Treg CD4+ T cells sorted from blood. The chain carries TRBV5-6 and TRBJ2-1, with TRBD2 as a possible D gene (6 bases). CDR3 sequence reads: CASSLYGSSYNEQFF. The CDR3 nucleotides read TGTGCCAGCAGCTTGTACGGGAGCTCCTACAATGAGCAGTTCTTC.